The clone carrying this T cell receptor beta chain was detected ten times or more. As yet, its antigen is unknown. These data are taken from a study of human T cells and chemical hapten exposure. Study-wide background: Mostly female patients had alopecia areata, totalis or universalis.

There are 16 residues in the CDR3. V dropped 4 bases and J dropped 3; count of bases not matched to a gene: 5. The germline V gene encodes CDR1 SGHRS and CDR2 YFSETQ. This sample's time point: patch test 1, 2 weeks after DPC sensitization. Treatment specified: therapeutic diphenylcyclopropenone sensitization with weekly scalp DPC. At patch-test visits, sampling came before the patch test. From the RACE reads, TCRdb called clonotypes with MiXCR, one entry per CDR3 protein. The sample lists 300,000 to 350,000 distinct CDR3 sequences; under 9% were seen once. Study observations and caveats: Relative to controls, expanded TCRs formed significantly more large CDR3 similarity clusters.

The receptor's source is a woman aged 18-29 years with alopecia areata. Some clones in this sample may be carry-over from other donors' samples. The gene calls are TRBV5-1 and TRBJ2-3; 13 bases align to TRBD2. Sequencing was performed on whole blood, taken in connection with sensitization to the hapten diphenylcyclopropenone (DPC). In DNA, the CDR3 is TGCGCCAGCAGCCCCGGACTAGCGGGGGATACAGATACGCAGTATTTT. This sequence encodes CASSPGLAGDTDTQYF.